This T cell receptor beta chain came from a study of glioma-infiltrating T cells after dendritic cell vaccination. About the study: Three intradermal dendritic cell vaccine injections were given every two weeks.

The CDR3 extends over 15 amino acids. V shed 5 bases and J shed 2 bases, with 13 bases lying between them. Germline CDR1 and CDR2: LNHDA and SQIVND (reference sequence). None of the glioblastoma patients had an isocitrate dehydrogenase mutation. Clones were read by immunoSEQ multiplex PCR, and TCRdb kept only the in-frame ones, dropping some. The repertoire holds 75,000 to 100,000 clones, 79% seen once, with almost 6% in the top ten. This chain links TRBV19 with TRBJ2-1; weak D call: TRBD1 (6 bases). The TCR comes from a human donor with glioblastoma. Sample: blood, taken before dendritic cell vaccination. DNA for the CDR3: TGTGCCAGTAGTGGTGGACAGAGAGCCTACAATGAGCAGTTCTTC. It encodes CASSGGQRAYNEQFF.